This TCR beta chain was sequenced in a study of shared clonotypes between healthy human individuals (TCRdb year 2020). For the study in its entirety: The cohort included a few men and two women between 18 and 49 years of age. Per donor, leukapheresis produced somewhere between about 0.85 and 9.5 billion PBMCs. For each donor, CD4 naive and CD4 memory were each run on three plates, CD8 naive on two plates, and CD8 memory on one plate. To increase sequencing depth and limit assay-specific biases, TCR repertoire library preparation and sequencing were carried out by different laboratories using diverse techniques. The study deeply sequenced blood TCR repertoires of about 5 healthy adults to estimate repertoire size and the extent of clonotype sharing between individuals.

Measured from the cysteine to the phenylalanine, the CDR3 is 16 residues long. The only DNA kept is the CDR3, 48 bases in frame from the first base. CDR1 and CDR2 (LGHNA, YNFKEQ) derive from the germline V gene. Using the deep immunoSEQ assay, multiplex PCR amplified TCR CDR3 regions from genomic DNA. For each cell subset, the extracted genomic DNA was distributed evenly across all wells of several immunoSEQ 96-well plates, and each plate served as one replicate. Each replicate PCR for sorted subsets received roughly 0.2 ug genomic DNA, equal to roughly 30,000 T cell genomes. The purified libraries were quantified using a Qubit 3.0 fluorometer, sized with a Bioanalyzer 2100, and then quantified again using the KAPA Library Quantification kit. A separate single-read 150-cycle Illumina NextSeq 550 flow cell was used to sequence each immunoSEQ 96-well plate. The paper's data handling went like this. Because the immunoSEQ output held only junctional sequences and lacked quality scores, the filtering could not match the filtering applied to full-length reads. To assign V/J genes and CDR3, sequences were annotated using PyIR, a Python wrapper for IgBLAST v1.9, with IMGT germline references. Reads were filtered out if the reads had weak V/J assignments (E-value above 1e-6), no CDR3, stop codons, out-of-frame junctions, or ambiguous translated residues. V3J clonotypes were defined by identical inferred V gene, J gene, and CDR3 amino acid sequence. To compute the percentage overlap between repertoires, the number of shared unique clonotypes was divided by the size of the smaller repertoire. Repertoire richness was assessed with RTK rarefaction, the Chao1 estimator, and Recon v2.1 estimates of unobserved clonotypes. For all TCRbeta clonotypes obtained by the gDNA method from a few donors, generation probabilities were computed with OLGA. TCRdb's version of the immuneACCESS table is confined to in-frame rearrangements and falls short of the full clone set. An unresolved V gene accounts for under half of the shortfall where checked; the remainder is of unknown origin. V and J calls and clone size are copied from that table; D and trimming were computed from the DNA. For this sample there are about 120,000 clones; 68% appear just once. The ten largest clones add up to roughly a quarter of the sample.

Points the paper makes about the study in general: Pairwise subsampling led to the expectation that sequencing depth would affect the degree of clonotype sharing among donors. Across a handful of donors, around 5.4% of naive CD4, roughly 3.3% of naive CD8, about 2% of memory CD4, and approximately 0.4% of memory CD8 clonotypes were shared. Naive subsets generally had larger estimated clonotype richness than memory subsets. Only blood was sampled, and tissue TCR repertoires likely differ from those in blood. The small number of donors limited the genetic and exposure-history diversity represented. Compared with non-shared clonotypes, the clonotypes found in all four sorted-subset donors had higher generation probabilities. Even with the large sequencing depth, rarefaction of the sorted-subset datasets indicated that sequencing was incomplete.

The donors were healthy, HIV-negative adults with no recently reported acute infections or vaccinations. Every donor was a Caucasian adult residing in Nashville, Tennessee, USA. CD8 memory samples combined magnetically selected CD45RO+ cells with CCR7-negative CD45RA+ effector memory (TemRA) cells. Blood was collected by leukapheresis, and PBMCs were isolated by Ficoll-Histopaque density gradient centrifugation and then cryopreserved in liquid nitrogen vapor phase. Analytical flow cytometry was used to check the purity and quantity of every magnetically sorted T cell population. From each sorted fraction, genomic DNA was isolated and quantified by UV absorbance on a Nanodrop 2000c. About this clone itself: The antigen this receptor binds is unknown. Per-nucleotide qualities are absent, and no much larger clonotype sits a single base away.

The TCR was taken from a woman aged 25-40 years in good health. Sequencing input: memory CD8+ T cells sorted from blood. In light of the paper, this sample's cell subset or site label describes: CD45RO+ cells pooled with CCR7-negative TemRA cells. The chain couples TRBV4-2 to TRBJ2-5; perhaps TRBD2 is the D gene, with 5 bases matching. The J call may be faulty, since TRBJ2-7 better matches the DNA end. The DNA reads as follows: TGTGCCAGCAGCCAGGACTCGGCAGTAGCCTCGTACGAGCAGTACTTC. The translation is CASSQDSAVASYEQYF.